This passage covers 18 T cell receptor beta chains from one sample sequenced in a study of blood T cell repertoires in COVID-19. Sequenced by immunoSEQ multiplex PCR; TCRdb stores in-frame clones only, minus some. The sample lists about 300,000 clones; around 90% were seen once. The sample was peripheral blood. These receptors originate from a young man who had recovered from COVID-19.

This rearrangement joins TRBV6-2 or TRBV6-3 to TRBJ1-5, with 10 bases that match TRBD1. CDR1 is MNHEY, CDR2 SVGEGT, per germline. Unmatched junction bases numbered 7, after V lost 5 bases and J lost 6 bases. This CDR3 spans 15 amino acids. In DNA, the CDR3 is TGTGCCAGCAGTCTGTTGACAGGGGGCGGTCAGCCCCAGCATTTT. It codes for CASSLLTGGGQPQHF.

The chain joins TRBV5-8 to TRBJ2-7; no firm D call. The germline gives CDR1 SGHTS, CDR2 YDEGEE. V was pared by 4 bases and J by 3 bases, with 23 bases between. The CDR3 contains 17 residues. CDR3 sequence: CASSATVMLGENYEQYF. The CDR3 DNA follows: TGTGCCAGCAGCGCTACCGTCATGTTAGGAGAGAACTACGAGCAGTACTTC.

This clone was seen a handful of times. The chain employs TRBV9 and TRBJ1-6; maybe TRBD1 (5 bases). CDR1 is SGDLS and CDR2 is YYNGEE in the germline V gene. This CDR3 has 15 amino acids. V was cut by 4 bases and J by 9 bases, with 17 bases left in between. CDR3 region: CASSPWEGVRSPLHF. The CDR3 DNA sequence: TGTGCCAGCAGCCCCTGGGAAGGGGTGCGTTCACCCCTCCACTTT. The complete variable domain, with remaining parts taken from reference TRBV9 and TRBJ1-6, reads DSGVTQTPKHLITATGQRVTLRCSPRSGDLSVYWYQQSLDQGLQFLIQYYNGEERAKGNILERFSAQQFPDLHSELNLSSLELGDSALYFCASSPWEGVRSPLHFGNGTRLTVT.

This clone was seen just once. V gene TRBV6-1 combines with J gene TRBJ1-1; D may be TRBD1 (5 bases). The germline V gene has CDR1 MNHNS and CDR2 SASEGT. Deletions cut 1 base from V and 1 base from J, with 13 bases between. The CDR3 length is 16 residues. The CDR3 protein is CASSEEDTPRNTEAFF. CDR3 nucleotides: TGTGCCAGCAGTGAAGAGGACACTCCACGGAACACTGAAGCTTTCTTT.

This chain connects TRBV12-3 or TRBV12-4 to TRBJ2-5, with 8 nucleotides matching TRBD1. V was clipped by 6 bases and J by 12 bases; unmatched bases: 6. This CDR3 is built from 11 residues. Here the CDR3 reads CASRVDREKYF. In DNA form, the CDR3 reads TGTGCCAGCAGAGTGGACAGGGAAAAGTACTTC.

The CDR3 reads CASSPDRGSYEQYF. The CDR3 DNA follows: TGTGCCAGCAGCCCGGACAGGGGGTCCTACGAGCAGTACTTC. The genes are TRBV7-3 and TRBJ2-7; 10 positions agree with TRBD1. Germline V gene lookup returns CDR1 SGHTA and CDR2 FQGTGA. V trimming: 5 bases; J trimming: 1 base; junction bases outside the gene matches: 2. The CDR3 covers 14 residues.

This clone was found once. This chain uses TRBV27 with TRBJ2-3, with 7 bases aligning to TRBD2. The germline V gene encodes CDR1 MNHEY and CDR2 SMNVEV (reference sequence). The CDR3 is 16 amino acids. V shed 2 bases, J shed 0 bases, and the junction held 5 bases outside the gene matches. The CDR3 sequence: CASSLSAGVSTDTQYF. CDR3 coding DNA: TGTGCCAGCAGTTTAAGCGCGGGAGTGAGCACAGATACGCAGTATTTT.

The chain combines TRBV3-1 (or the pseudogene TRBV3-2) with TRBJ2-5; D gene uncertain. Germline loops: CDR1 LGHDT, CDR2 YNNKEL (reference sequence). The CDR3 consists of 15 residues. Trimming shortened V by 3 bases and J by 4 bases, and 15 bases separated the two germline ends. CDR3: CASSHFTTLGETQYF. The CDR3 DNA sequence: TGTGCCAGCAGCCATTTCACTACTCTTGGAGAGACCCAGTACTTC.

The chain combines TRBV6-1 with TRBJ1-2, with a tentative D call TRBD1 (6 bases). The CDR3 sequence is 17 residues long. The germline V gene has CDR1 MNHNS and CDR2 SASEGT. The ends were cut back, 1 base at V and 5 bases at J, with 20 bases in the middle. CDR3 protein: CASSEGWQGLVPYGYTF. CDR3 DNA: TGTGCCAGCAGTGAAGGGTGGCAGGGGTTGGTCCCTTATGGCTACACCTTC.

The chain recombines TRBV7-9 with TRBJ1-1, with TRBD1 identical over 11 bases. This CDR3 has 16 amino acids. Trimming at V came to 4 bases and at J to 1 base, leaving 5 bases not matched to a gene. CDR1 and CDR2 (germline): SEHNR, FQNEAQ (reference sequence). The CDR3 loop is CASSSPDRGPNTEAFF. The CDR3 DNA is TGTGCCAGCAGCTCGCCGGACAGGGGGCCGAACACTGAAGCTTTCTTT.

This sequence joins TRBV2 and TRBJ2-7; possibly TRBD1 for D (5 bases). The germline gives CDR1 SNHLY, CDR2 FYNNEI. Trimming took off 3 bases at V and 10 bases at J, with 19 bases between the two ends. The CDR3 runs to 14 residues. The CDR3 region is CASSDQVPGRIQYF. The CDR3 DNA reads TGTGCCAGCAGTGACCAGGTTCCAGGGCGGATACAGTACTTC.

The V gene is TRBV3-1 (or the pseudogene TRBV3-2), the J gene TRBJ2-7, with D hard to call. Trimming took 1 base from V and 4 from J, leaving 11 bases between them. The germline gives CDR1 LGHDT, CDR2 YNNKEL (reference sequence). The CDR3 runs 14 residues. CDR3 protein: CASSQVVSRYEQYF. The CDR3 coding sequence is TGTGCCAGCAGCCAAGTGGTCAGTCGATACGAGCAGTACTTC.

This clone was counted once. V is TRBV6-1 and J is TRBJ1-2; 8 nucleotides match TRBD1. V dropped 1 base and J dropped 7; count of bases not matched to a gene: 8. There are 15 residues in the CDR3. Germline CDR1 MNHNS, CDR2 SASEGT. DNA of the CDR3: TGTGCCAGCAGTGAAGGACCCTACAGGGGGACTGGCTACACCTTC. It is translated as CASSEGPYRGTGYTF.

This clone was seen once. The chain carries TRBV19 and TRBJ2-4; 7 bases are shared with TRBD1. J gave up 3 bases and V 7 bases, and 3 bases lay outside the gene matches. The germline gives CDR1 LNHDA, CDR2 SQIVND (reference sequence). The CDR3 spans 13 residues. The CDR3 sequence is CASTDRDKNIQYF. The DNA for the CDR3 is TGTGCCAGTACCGACAGGGACAAAAACATTCAGTACTTC.

The J gene is TRBJ1-2, the V gene TRBV7-2, with a possible D match to TRBD1 (5 bases). Trimming pared 1 base from V and 0 bases from J, leaving 9 bases between. Germline CDR1 SGHTA, CDR2 FQGNSA. The CDR3 consists of 15 residues. CDR3 nucleotides: TGTGCCAGCAGCTTAGAAGTGGGGCCTAACTATGGCTACACCTTC. Its translation is CASSLEVGPNYGYTF.

The chain uses TRBV27 and TRBJ1-1; 7 bases line up with TRBD1. J gave up 1 base and V 10 bases, and 3 bases lay outside the gene matches. The CDR3 loop spans 12 amino acids. CDR1 and CDR2 (germline): MNHEY, SMNVEV (reference sequence). In DNA form, the CDR3 reads TGTGCCACTCGACAGGGGAACACTGAAGCTTTCTTT. It is translated as CATRQGNTEAFF.

V is TRBV7-8 and J is TRBJ2-7, with TRBD2 as a possible D gene (7 bases). From germline, CDR1 is SGHVS and CDR2 FQNEAQ. There are 14 residues in the CDR3. V shed 4 bases and J shed 0 bases, with 10 bases lying between them. The CDR3 bases are TGTGCCAGCAGCTGGGGGGGCACCTCCTACGAGCAGTACTTC. This codes for CASSWGGTSYEQYF.

The gene calls are TRBV6-5 and TRBJ2-7; D is possibly TRBD1 (6 bases). The CDR3 totals 13 residues. The V gene lost 6 bases and the J gene lost 1 base, with 10 bases spanning the gap. Germline CDR1 and CDR2: MNHEY and SVGAGI. The CDR3 nucleotides read TGTGCCAGCAGACACAGGGATTCCTACGAGCAGTACTTC. This codes for CASRHRDSYEQYF.